Following are 19 T cell receptor beta chains from one sample sequenced in a study of blood T cell repertoires in COVID-19. Sequencing was performed with immunoSEQ multiplex PCR; in TCRdb, only in-frame clones are kept and a portion is missing. The sample yields 200,000 to 250,000 clones, about 83% seen once. Input material: peripheral blood. The receptors stem from a man younger than 45 who had recovered from COVID-19.

The chain recombines TRBV5-6 with TRBJ2-7; 11 bases line up with TRBD2. V lost 2 bases to trimming and J lost 5 bases; unmatched junction nucleotides: 6. This CDR3 comprises 15 residues. Per the germline V gene, CDR1 is SGHDT and CDR2 is YYEEEE. The CDR3 here is CASSFSGGAPHEQYF. CDR3 bases: TGTGCCAGCAGCTTTAGCGGGGGGGCCCCCCACGAGCAGTACTTC.

The genes are TRBV10-3 and TRBJ1-1; D not certain. Trimming stripped 9 bases from V and 7 bases from J, with 15 bases between. The germline gives CDR1 ENHRY, CDR2 SYGVKD. The CDR3 loop spans 12 amino acids. CDR3 nucleotide sequence: TGTGCCATAGGGAGTAACGGCCTTGAAGCTTTCTTT. Translating gives CAIGSNGLEAFF.

CDR3 nucleotide sequence: TGTGCCAGCAGCTTAGGGACAGGGCGGGGAGCTTTCTTT. It codes for CASSLGTGRGAFF. The chain combines TRBV7-8 with TRBJ1-1; TRBD1 matches 8 bases. V lost 1 base and J lost 10; bases outside the gene matches: 5. Germline loops: CDR1 SGHVS, CDR2 FQNEAQ. The CDR3 length is 13 residues.

J is TRBJ2-7 and V is TRBV6-1, with D possibly being TRBD1 (5 bases). V was clipped by 2 bases and J by 5 bases, with 19 bases between them. Germline assignment: CDR1 MNHNS and CDR2 SASEGT. CDR3 length equals 16 residues. The CDR3 loop is CASSEKGWFLRDEQYF. CDR3 DNA sequence: TGTGCCAGCAGTGAAAAGGGGTGGTTCTTACGGGACGAGCAGTACTTC.

There are a few counts of this clone. This CDR3 is also generated by other DNA sequences in the sample. The chain has TRBV3-1 (or the pseudogene TRBV3-2) and TRBJ1-5; tentative D call: TRBD1 (6 bases). Trimming shortened V by 3 bases and J by 7 bases, and 13 bases separated the two germline ends. From germline, CDR1 is LGHDT and CDR2 YNNKEL (reference sequence). The CDR3 sequence is 14 residues long. CDR3 in amino acids: CASSHTTGRQPQHF. DNA of the CDR3: TGTGCCAGCAGCCATACGACAGGACGGCAGCCCCAGCATTTT.

The chain joins TRBV6-5 to TRBJ2-7, with TRBD2 as a possible D gene (5 bases). The CDR3 covers 14 residues. Per germline, CDR1 MNHEY and CDR2 SVGAGI. V lost 6 bases, J lost 0 bases, and 12 bases lay in between. CDR3 sequence (DNA): TGTGCCAGCAGCTTAGGACTGAGCTCCTACGAGCAGTACTTC. Its translation is CASSLGLSSYEQYF.

This chain uses TRBV24-1 with TRBJ2-3; 10 nucleotides line up with TRBD2. The CDR3 consists of 15 residues. V lost 3 bases, J lost 4 bases, and 3 bases stayed unmatched. CDR1 is KGHDR and CDR2 is SFDVKD in the germline V gene. CDR3 loop: CATSDVAGGPDTQYF. CDR3 DNA: TGTGCCACCAGTGATGTAGCGGGGGGCCCAGATACGCAGTATTTT.

The chain couples TRBV6-1 to TRBJ2-2; perhaps TRBD1 as D (5 bases). This CDR3 comprises 14 residues. V lost 2 bases to trimming and J lost 6 bases, with 10 bases between them. Looked up from germline, CDR1 is MNHNS and CDR2 is SASEGT. The CDR3 sequence: CASSEQGVSGELFF. CDR3 nucleotides: TGTGCCAGCAGTGAACAGGGTGTCTCCGGGGAGCTGTTTTTT.

As for this clone: The sample holds other DNA sequences that translate to the same CDR3. The rearrangement uses TRBV3-1 (or the pseudogene TRBV3-2) and TRBJ1-5; D is undetermined. The CDR3 has 13 amino acids. Trimming pared 3 bases from V and 6 bases from J, leaving 9 bases between. Germline CDR1 reads LGHDT; CDR2 reads YNNKEL (reference sequence). CDR3 protein: CASSQGGGQPQHF. CDR3 sequence (DNA): TGTGCCAGCAGCCAGGGAGGAGGTCAGCCCCAGCATTTT.

The rearrangement links TRBV6-5 to TRBJ2-1, with 8 bases lining up with TRBD1. V shed 5 bases and J 7 bases; nucleotides not matched to a gene: 7. The CDR3 runs to 14 residues. Germline-derived CDR1 and CDR2 are MNHEY and SVGAGI. The DNA for the CDR3 is TGTGCCAGCAGTCCCCGGACAGGGTGGAATGAGCAGTTCTTC. Protein product: CASSPRTGWNEQFF.

This rearrangement joins TRBV3-1 (or the pseudogene TRBV3-2) to TRBJ2-7, with 9 bases lining up with TRBD1. V lost 5 bases, J lost 6 bases, and 11 bases stayed unmatched. Per the germline V gene, CDR1 is LGHDT and CDR2 is YNNKEL (reference sequence). This CDR3 has 15 residues. In DNA form, the CDR3 reads TGTGCCAGCAGCAAACTCCCGGGACAGGGATCCGAGCAGTACGTC. It specifies CASSKLPGQGSEQYV.

The CDR3 DNA sequence: TGTGCCAGCACCATATTGGGGGGGGCTGGCGGCACAGATACGCAGTATTTT. Protein product: CASTILGGAGGTDTQYF. The chain employs TRBV7-9 and TRBJ2-3; tentative D call: TRBD2 (7 bases). V shed 7 bases and J shed 1 base, with 21 bases lying between them. Germline loops: CDR1 SEHNR, CDR2 FQNEAQ (reference sequence). The CDR3 length is 17 residues.

The chain joins TRBV5-6 to TRBJ1-1, with D possibly TRBD1 on 5 matching bases. The CDR3 spans 15 residues. Trimming removed 0 bases from V and 7 bases from J, with 16 bases in between. CDR1 is SGHDT, CDR2 YYEEEE, per germline. Here the CDR3 DNA reads TGTGCCAGCAGCTTGGACAGGTGGGGCGTGGGTGAAGCTTTCTTT. Its translation is CASSLDRWGVGEAFF. The full variable domain, in which reference TRBV5-6 and TRBJ1-1 provide the parts outside the CDR3, is DAGVTQSPTHLIKTRGQQVTLRCSPKSGHDTVSWYQQALGQGPQFIFQYYEEEERQRGNFPDRFSGHQFPNYSSELNVNALLLGDSALYLCASSLDRWGVGEAFFGQGTRLTVV.

V is TRBV3-1 (or the pseudogene TRBV3-2) and J is TRBJ2-1, with D possibly being TRBD2 (6 bases). The germline gives CDR1 LGHDT, CDR2 YNNKEL (reference sequence). The CDR3 extends over 15 amino acids. V lost 0 bases and J lost 3, with 9 bases in between. Here the CDR3 reads CASSQDTGLYNEQFF. CDR3 bases: TGTGCCAGCAGCCAAGATACGGGACTCTACAATGAGCAGTTCTTC.

The rearrangement uses TRBV4-1 and TRBJ2-4; 7 bases agree with TRBD2. Per germline, CDR1 MGHRA and CDR2 YSYEKL. Trimming cost V 0 bases and J 6 bases; bases outside gene matches: 5. The length of the CDR3 is 15 residues. The CDR3, as DNA: TGCGCCAGCAGCCAAGAGGTCGGGGGGACAAACATTCAGTACTTC. This encodes CASSQEVGGTNIQYF.

V and J are TRBV19 and TRBJ2-7; D possibly corresponds to TRBD1 (6 bases). V was pared by 3 bases and J by 3 bases, with 15 bases between. CDR1 and CDR2 (germline): LNHDA, SQIVND (reference sequence). CDR3 length: 15 residues. The CDR3 reads CASSIRDKALYEQYV. The CDR3 nucleotides read TGTGCCAGTAGTATCCGGGACAAAGCCCTCTACGAGCAGTACGTC.

V usage is TRBV7-9 and J usage is TRBJ2-6, with D unclear. CDR1 SEHNR and CDR2 FQNEAQ come from the germline V gene (reference sequence). The germline V and J ends were trimmed by 5 bases and 0 bases, with 8 bases remaining between them. CDR3 size: 15 residues. CDR3 nucleotide sequence: TGTGCCAGCAGCCCCCCCGTCTCTGGGGCCAACGTCCTGACTTTC. Translating gives CASSPPVSGANVLTF.

The V gene is TRBV5-1, the J gene TRBJ1-4; D is possibly TRBD1 (6 bases). The CDR3 is 13 residues long. V was cut by 2 bases and J by 7 bases, with 9 bases left in between. Germline CDR1 SGHRS, CDR2 YFSETQ. Here the CDR3 DNA reads TGCGCCAGCAGCTTCGCAGGGGCTGAAAAACTGTTTTTT. It specifies CASSFAGAEKLFF.

The sample holds one count of this clone. This chain uses TRBV6-5 with TRBJ2-5, with no clear D. Per the germline V gene, CDR1 is MNHEY and CDR2 is SVGAGI. This CDR3 has 12 amino acids. V lost 7 bases and J 0 bases, leaving 6 bases between the germline ends. The CDR3 DNA follows: TGTGCCAGCACGTACAACCAAGAGACCCAGTACTTC. Its protein product is CASTYNQETQYF.